This T cell receptor beta chain stems from a study of response to subunit inactivated influenza vaccine. Study-level points and caveats: The authors offered the suggestion that each seasonal influenza vaccination recruits few new T cells.

TCRdb re-analysed the RT-PCR reads in MiXCR, keeping a single row per CDR3 protein. The repertoire holds about 240,000 distinct CDR3 sequences, roughly an eighth seen once, with 7.8% in the top ten. On this clonotype itself: Its antigen is unidentified.

Germline lookup yields CDR1 SGHTA and CDR2 FQGNSA. There are 12 residues in the CDR3. This TCR derives from a middle-aged man who received an inactivated influenza vaccine. This chain joins TRBV7-2 and TRBJ2-1; TRBD2 matches 8 bases. The source material was non-naive T cells sorted from PBMCs, sampled 14 days before vaccination. The CDR3 coding sequence is TGTGTCATCAGCTTAGGCGGGGGGGAGCAGTTCTTC. Translation gives CVISLGGGEQFF. Variable domain in full (rest from reference TRBV7-2 and TRBJ2-1): GAGVSQSPSNKVTEKGKDVELRCDPISGHTALYWYRQSLGQGLEFLIYFQGNSAPDKSGLPSDRFSAERTGGSVSTLTIQRTQQEDSAVYLCVISLGGGEQFFGPGTRLTVL.